A selection of T cell receptor beta chains follows, all from one sample in a study of T cells after yellow fever vaccination. MiXCR, run by TCRdb on the 5' RACE reads, gives a single entry per CDR3 protein. The data hold fewer than 350,000 distinct CDR3 sequences, with approximately 3.8% observed a single time. Source: PBMCs, taken on the day of the yellow fever booster vaccination. These receptors were obtained from a man aged 18-30 years who received the YFV17D yellow fever vaccine. Both conserved end residues are part of each CDR3. D genes are given only for firm matches. Clone size is given for some rows only: seen once, a few or many times, or a class if the clone is expanded.

j_call,d_call,v_call,cdr3_length,clone_size,cdr3_aa,cdr3_nt
TRBJ2-3,TRBD2,TRBV7-2,16,few,CASSLKGLDKTDTQYF,TGTGCCAGCAGCTTAAAGGGACTAGATAAGACAGATACGCAGTATTTT
TRBJ1-4,-,TRBV5-1,15,-,CASSLDSSSNEKLFF,TGCGCCAGCAGCTTGGACAGCTCCTCTAATGAAAAACTGTTTTTT
TRBJ1-6,TRBD1,TRBV7-9,15,-,CASSSGQGGTTPLHF,TGTGCCAGCAGCTCCGGACAGGGAGGAACAACACCCCTCCACTTT
TRBJ1-5,-,TRBV15,17,-,CATRAVGTAMGNQPQHF,TGTGCCACCCGAGCTGTCGGGACGGCTATGGGCAATCAGCCCCAGCATTTT
TRBJ2-5,TRBD2,TRBV24-1,19,many,CATSDPGLAGDPRQETQYF,TGTGCCACCAGTGACCCCGGACTAGCGGGGGACCCCCGCCAAGAGACCCAGTACTTC
TRBJ2-2,-,TRBV9,13,few,CASSGRATGELFF,TGTGCCAGCAGCGGCAGGGCCACCGGGGAGCTGTTTTTT
TRBJ2-1,TRBD2,TRBV5-1,16,many,CASSLAASGELNEQFF,TGCGCCAGCAGCTTGGCCGCCAGCGGGGAACTGAATGAGCAGTTCTTC
TRBJ2-1,-,TRBV4-1,14,-,CASSHLLGGDEQFF,TGCGCCAGCAGCCATCTCCTGGGTGGAGATGAGCAGTTCTTC
TRBJ1-5,-,TRBV5-1,14,-,CASSLMGGNQPQHF,TGCGCCAGCAGCCTGATGGGGGGCAATCAGCCCCAGCATTTT
TRBJ2-3,TRBD2,TRBV11-3,17,-,CASSARTSGGMSDTQYF,TGTGCCAGCAGCGCTCGGACTAGCGGGGGGATGTCAGATACGCAGTATTTT
TRBJ2-3,TRBD2,TRBV7-3,17,many,CASSLTPAGGPYGELYF,TGTGCCAGCAGCTTAACGCCCGCGGGGGGGCCTTATGGAGAACTGTATTTT
TRBJ1-2,TRBD1,TRBV7-6,13,many,CASSRDRNYGYTF,TGTGCCAGCAGCCGGGACAGAAACTATGGCTACACCTTC
TRBJ2-3,-,TRBV5-5,15,many,CASSLQPGSADTQYF,TGTGCCAGCAGCTTGCAACCGGGTTCGGCAGATACGCAGTATTTT
TRBJ2-7,TRBD1,TRBV5-5,15,many,CASSAPGTVPNEQYF,TGTGCCAGCAGCGCCCCTGGGACAGTTCCTAACGAGCAGTACTTC
TRBJ2-2,-,TRBV11-2,17,many,CASSRFRDLTSTGELFF,TGTGCCAGCAGCAGATTCCGGGATTTAACTTCCACCGGGGAGCTGTTTTTT
TRBJ2-1,-,TRBV5-1,14,-,CASSLDEPTDNEQF,TGCGCCAGCAGCTTGGACGAGCCTACCGACAATGAGCAGTTC
TRBJ2-2,-,TRBV5-1,16,many,CASSLYPDANTGELFF,TGCGCCAGCAGCTTGTATCCCGACGCGAACACCGGGGAGCTGTTTTTT
TRBJ2-1,-,TRBV27,14,-,CATSWGGGLNEQFF,TGTGCCACCTCCTGGGGGGGGGGGCTAAATGAGCAGTTCTTC
TRBJ2-7,-,TRBV7-2,12,few,CASSSGGWEQYF,TGTGCCAGCAGCTCTGGGGGCTGGGAGCAGTACTTC
TRBJ2-1,-,TRBV4-3,14,many,CASSQDGGNNEQFF,TGCGCCAGCAGCCAAGATGGAGGAAACAATGAGCAGTTCTTC
TRBJ2-4,-,TRBV28,15,-,CASSLSRLAKNIQYF,TGTGCCAGCAGTTTAAGCAGATTAGCCAAAAACATTCAGTACTTC
TRBJ1-1,-,TRBV9,13,many,CASSDSGGTEAFF,TGTGCCAGCAGCGACAGTGGCGGCACTGAAGCTTTCTTT
TRBJ2-7,-,TRBV7-2,14,many,CASSLGSFRNEQYF,TGTGCCAGCAGCTTGGGCTCATTTAGGAACGAGCAGTACTTC
TRBJ1-5,-,TRBV7-2,14,few,CASSLGRLNQPQHF,TGTGCCAGCAGCTTGGGACGGCTAAATCAGCCCCAGCATTTT
TRBJ1-2,TRBD1,TRBV4-2,16,few,CASSQDHRGAGYGYTF,TGTGCCAGCAGCCAAGATCACAGGGGAGCCGGCTATGGCTACACCTTC
TRBJ2-3,TRBD1,TRBV5-1,13,many,CASSTGGLGTQYF,TGCGCCAGCAGCACAGGGGGCCTGGGTACGCAGTATTTT
TRBJ2-1,-,TRBV7-3,12,many,CASSLEFSEQFF,TGTGCCAGCAGCTTAGAATTCAGTGAGCAGTTCTTC
TRBJ1-4,-,TRBV5-1,14,-,CASSLDFGVGKLFF,TGCGCCAGCAGCTTAGACTTCGGGGTGGGAAAACTGTTTTTT